One sample yielded the 18 T cell receptor beta chains listed below, sequenced in a study of read filtering for tumor transcriptome and immune sequencing. The library was built from roughly 400 ng RNA with molecular barcoded adaptors for alpha/delta and beta/gamma chains. TCRdb used MiXCR to reprocess the reads, holding one entry per CDR3 protein. The table has approximately 58,000 distinct CDR3 sequences, roughly 20% seen once; the top ten hold 17%. Specimen: a population of CD138-negative cells sorted from bone marrow. These receptors originate from a donor over 35 with multiple myeloma.

This clonotype was seen at least ten times. This sequence joins TRBV9 and TRBJ2-2, with a possible D match to TRBD1 (5 bases). The CDR3 has 15 residues. Looked up from germline, CDR1 is SGDLS and CDR2 is YYNGEE. The V end lost 3 bases, the J end lost 6 bases, and 15 bases lay between the germline ends. The CDR3 nucleotides read TGTGCCAGCAGCGGACGGTCCAGGGTACCCGGGGAGCTGTTTTTT. It codes for CASSGRSRVPGELFF.

At least ten counts were recorded for this clonotype. V gene TRBV5-4 combines with J gene TRBJ2-1; D might be TRBD1 or TRBD2, each matching 5 bases. There are 17 residues in the CDR3. V was trimmed by 3 bases and J by 6 bases, leaving 22 bases between them. Germline V gene data show CDR1 as SGHNT and CDR2 as YYREEE (reference sequence). The chain's CDR3 is CASSSPGLRDPINEQFF. Here the CDR3 DNA reads TGTGCCAGCAGCTCCCCGGGGTTACGGGACCCAATCAATGAGCAGTTCTTC.

This clonotype has ten or more counts. V gene TRBV20-1 combines with J gene TRBJ2-5, with 11 bases fitting TRBD2. This CDR3 has 15 residues. Per germline, CDR1 DFQATT and CDR2 SNEGSKA (reference sequence). The V gene end was trimmed by 6 bases and the J gene end by 7 bases; junction bases not matched to a gene: 13. CDR3 sequence reads: CSAQEGTSGGGTQYF. DNA of the CDR3: TGCAGTGCCCAGGAAGGGACTAGCGGTGGCGGGACCCAGTACTTC.

This clonotype came up many times. The V and J genes are TRBV5-1 and TRBJ1-5; D is possibly TRBD1 (6 bases). The germline gives CDR1 SGHRS, CDR2 YFSETQ. The CDR3 loop spans 17 amino acids. V gave up 0 bases and J gave up 1 base, with 14 bases separating them. CDR3 sequence (DNA): TGCGCCAGCAGCTTGGTGCCACAGGGACTAAGCAATCAGCCCCAGCATTTT. This translates into CASSLVPQGLSNQPQHF.

This clonotype was counted only a few times. In DNA form, the CDR3 reads TGCGCCAGCAGCTGGGGGGGGCGGGGGAACACTGAAGCTTTCTTT. Translated: CASSWGGRGNTEAFF. The J gene is TRBJ1-1, the V gene TRBV5-1; D possibly corresponds to TRBD1 (6 bases). The CDR3 has 15 amino acids. Looked up from germline, CDR1 is SGHRS and CDR2 is YFSETQ. Trimming removed 3 bases at V and 1 base at J, with 13 bases between.

This clonotype showed up many times. The chain has TRBV24-1 and TRBJ2-5; 9 nucleotides agree with TRBD1. This CDR3 comprises 15 residues. V trimming: 7 bases; J trimming: 1 base; junction bases outside the gene matches: 6. Germline V CDR1 and CDR2: KGHDR, SFDVKD. CDR3 region: CATRGGQGPQETQYF. CDR3 in DNA: TGTGCCACCAGGGGAGGACAGGGGCCCCAAGAGACCCAGTACTTC.

The chain uses TRBV11-2 and TRBJ2-5; TRBD2 agrees at 9 bases. The ends lost 1 base at V and 5 bases at J; junction bases unmatched: 5. The length of the CDR3 is 15 residues. From germline, CDR1 is SGHAT and CDR2 FQNNGV. The CDR3 region has the DNA TGTGCCAGCAGCTTAGCTAGCGGGACTACGGAGACCCAGTACTTC. It specifies CASSLASGTTETQYF.

This clonotype was picked up many times. V is TRBV28 and J is TRBJ1-1; D is unclear. The CDR3 has 12 residues. Trimming left V 2 bases short and J 11 bases short, with 12 bases between. Germline CDR1 is MDHEN and CDR2 is SYDVKM. This chain's CDR3 is CASSLRGMEAFF. The DNA of the CDR3 is TGTGCCAGCAGTTTACGGGGTATGGAGGCTTTCTTT.

This clonotype was found a few times. The chain employs TRBV30 and TRBJ2-3; 7 nucleotides align to TRBD2. Germline lookup yields CDR1 GTSNPN and CDR2 SVGIG (reference sequence). This CDR3 is 12 amino acids long. V gave up 8 bases and J gave up 6 bases; unmatched junction bases: 8. The CDR3 here is CAHRGGSDTQYF. The CDR3 nucleotides read TGTGCCCACCGCGGGGGATCGGATACGCAGTATTTT.

This clonotype was seen more than once but under ten times. A much bigger clone sits one base away, suggesting this may be a read error. The chain couples TRBV5-1 to TRBJ2-2, with D perhaps given as TRBD1 or TRBD2 (5 bases each). CDR1 SGHRS and CDR2 YFSETQ come from the germline V gene. This CDR3 region has 16 residues. In DNA, the CDR3 is TGCGCCAGCAGTTACCAACAGACAGCGAACACCGGGGAGCTGCTTTTT. Its protein is CASSYQQTANTGELLF.

This clonotype was seen ten or more times. The chain uses TRBV20-1 and TRBJ2-3, with 11 bases lining up with TRBD1. Germline trimming cut 5 bases from V and 5 bases from J; bases unmatched to any gene: 6. Germline CDR1 is DFQATT and CDR2 is SNEGSKA (reference sequence). The CDR3 sequence is 14 residues long. The CDR3 DNA reads TGCAGTGCTGCAGAAGGGACAGGGGGAGATACGCAGTATTTT. Encoded protein: CSAAEGTGGDTQYF.

Notes on this clonotype: With only one base between it and a far larger clone, this is likely a read error. The missing conserved phenylalanine or tryptophan at the end of this CDR3 makes a read error likely. This sequence joins TRBV11-3 and TRBJ2-7; D unclear. Trimming took 5 bases from V and 2 from J, leaving 7 bases between them. The CDR3 covers 12 residues. Germline V gene sequence: CDR1 SGHNT, CDR2 YENEEA. The CDR3 region has the DNA TGTGCCAGCAGCCCCAGGACCTACGAGCAGTACCTC. The encoded protein is CASSPRTYEQYL.

The V and J genes are TRBV27 and TRBJ2-1; 10 nucleotides align to TRBD2. From germline, CDR1 is MNHEY and CDR2 SMNVEV (reference sequence). V lost 0 bases to trimming and J lost 2 bases; unmatched junction nucleotides: 4. The CDR3 consists of 17 residues. The CDR3 nucleotides are TGTGCCAGCAGTTTATCCCCGAGCGGGGGGGCCTACAATGAGCAGTTCTTC. Amino acid sequence: CASSLSPSGGAYNEQFF.

This clonotype was detected many times. This chain uses TRBV29-1 with TRBJ2-3; unclear D gene. Trimming pared 3 bases from V and 11 bases from J, leaving 6 bases between. Germline CDR1 reads SQVTM; CDR2 reads ANQGSEA. The CDR3 is 9 amino acids. The CDR3 coding sequence is TGCAGCGTTGACGGGTTGCAGTATTTT. The encoded protein is CSVDGLQYF.

This clonotype was picked up many times. The chain combines TRBV10-3 with TRBJ2-2, with 11 nucleotides matching TRBD1. Germline CDR1 reads ENHRY; CDR2 reads SYGVKD. The CDR3 spans 14 residues. V gave up 6 bases and J gave up 8 bases; unmatched junction bases: 5. CDR3 region: CAISKDRGQGELFF. In nucleotides, the CDR3 is TGTGCCATCAGCAAGGACAGGGGGCAAGGGGAGCTGTTTTTT.

Note on this clonotype: This could be a read error, since a much larger clone is one nucleotide away. The final CDR3 position lacks the conserved phenylalanine or tryptophan, pointing to a likely read error. This rearrangement joins TRBV5-1 to TRBJ2-1; TRBD1 or TRBD2 may be the D gene (5 bases each). V lost 2 bases, J lost 4 bases, and 13 bases lay in between. Germline values: CDR1 SGHRS, CDR2 YFSETQ. The CDR3 runs 15 residues. CDR3 amino acids: CASSFTGTSYNEQFL. The CDR3 DNA reads as TGCGCCAGCAGCTTTACCGGGACCAGTTACAATGAGCAGTTCCTC.

This clonotype was detected ten times or more. This chain joins TRBV4-1 and TRBJ1-1; no clear D. V was cut by 2 bases and J by 4 bases, with 23 bases left in between. This CDR3 has 18 amino acids. Germline V gene lookup returns CDR1 MGHRA and CDR2 YSYEKL. The CDR3 bases are TGCGCCAGCAGCCAATCTATAGCCGGTAGATCCCGGAGCACTGAAGCTTTCTTT. Translated, it gives CASSQSIAGRSRSTEAFF.

This clonotype has only a few counts. This chain links TRBV19 with TRBJ1-5; D possibly corresponds to TRBD1 (5 bases). Trimming took off 7 bases at V and 3 bases at J, with 16 bases between the two ends. Germline loops: CDR1 LNHDA, CDR2 SQIVND (reference sequence). The CDR3 length is 15 residues. CDR3 in amino acids: CASNPLTGTNQPQHF. The CDR3 DNA reads TGTGCCAGTAACCCTTTGACCGGGACCAATCAGCCCCAGCATTTT.